This T cell receptor (beta chain) was sequenced during a study of T cells after posttransplantation cyclophosphamide. Study-level findings and limits: Donor-recipient repertoire similarity was low at 1-2 months, rising over year one. TRB overlap between skin or GI tissue T cells and blood was limited.

Data came from immunoSEQ multiplex PCR; TCRdb stores just in-frame clones and leaves some out. The repertoire has some 23,000 clones, none seen only once; the ten largest take approximately 4.8%. Many counts were recorded for this clone. Its antigen remains unidentified. CDR1 is SGHTA and CDR2 is FQGTGA in the germline V gene. V lost 5 bases and J 3 bases, leaving 10 bases between the germline ends. CDR3 length: 13 amino acids. The source is a woman between 50 and 59 years old in good health, CMV-negative, and a related stem cell transplant donor. The chain joins TRBV7-3 to TRBJ2-5; D may be TRBD2 (6 bases). Sequencing was performed on PBMCs. The CDR3 spells CASSRGTEETQYF. In DNA form, the CDR3 reads TGTGCCAGCAGCCGTGGGACTGAAGAGACCCAGTACTTC.